Here is one T cell receptor (beta chain) with its context. The data belong to a study of blood T cell repertoires in COVID-19. About the research overall: The study drew acute and convalescent COVID-19 samples from the United States, Italy and Spain.

CDR1 and CDR2 (germline): SGHRS, YFSETQ. V gave up 0 bases and J gave up 9 bases, with 12 bases separating them. This CDR3 contains 13 residues. Per the original methods: From reference gene primer amplification, estimates of nucleated cell counts were derived. The table came from immunoSEQ multiplex PCR; TCRdb's copy has only in-frame clones and leaves some out. Clone size and the V and J calls come from that table; the DNA yielded D and trimming. This sample yields about 150,000 clones, of which roughly 80% are seen a single time; roughly 3.5% belongs to the top ten. Sample: peripheral blood. The clonotype comes from a woman aged 80 or over with acute or convalescent COVID-19. V usage is TRBV5-1 and J usage is TRBJ1-1, with D maybe TRBD1 (6 bases). CDR3 nucleotides: TGCGCCAGCAGCTTGGACCGAGACAGGCAAGCTTTCTTT. This gives the protein CASSLDRDRQAFF.